These 13 T cell receptor beta chains share one sample of origin, sequenced in a study of cytomegalovirus exposure and HLA in healthy donors. 13 Jbeta primers and 60 Vbeta primers were used for the PCR. Sequencing used immunoSEQ multiplex PCR; TCRdb keeps in-frame clones, though not all of them. The sample has about 120,000 clones, 60% to 85% seen once. The sample was PBMCs. These receptors all stem from a female donor in good health and CMV-seronegative.

The V call is TRBV14, the J call TRBJ2-1; 12 nucleotides match TRBD2. Germline loops: CDR1 SGHDN, CDR2 FVKESK. This CDR3 contains 16 residues. The V and J ends lost 5 bases and 5 bases, in that order; junction bases with no gene match: 7. The CDR3, as DNA: TGTGCCAGCAGCAAACGACTAGCGGGGGTCGACAATGAGCAGTTCTTC. Its translation is CASSKRLAGVDNEQFF.

This CDR3 reads CASSQDPQDTQYF. DNA of the CDR3: TGTGCCAGCAGCCAAGATCCCCAGGATACGCAGTATTTT. The chain carries TRBV14 and TRBJ2-3; no clear D. V was pared by 0 bases and J by 6 bases, with 7 bases between. The germline CDR1 and CDR2 sequences are SGHDN and FVKESK. The CDR3 is 13 residues long.

This clone was picked up a small number of times. The rearrangement links TRBV19 to TRBJ1-1, with TRBD1 matching 7 bases. This CDR3 is built from 14 residues. Germline CDR1 LNHDA, CDR2 SQIVND (reference sequence). V gave up 4 bases and J gave up 6 bases; unmatched junction bases: 8. The DNA for the CDR3 is TGTGCCAGTAGTAGCCGGGACAGAGGACCTGAAGCTTTCTTT. It codes for CASSSRDRGPEAFF.

The rearrangement joins TRBV6-4 to TRBJ1-2, with a weak D call TRBD1 (5 bases). CDR1 is MRHNA, CDR2 SNTAGT, per germline. This CDR3 has 17 amino acids. V was pared by 0 bases and J by 4 bases, with 18 bases between. In DNA form, the CDR3 reads TGTGCCAGCAGTGACTCGTCCTATGTGTTACAGGTCTATGGCTACACCTTC. The encoded protein is CASSDSSYVLQVYGYTF.

The CDR3 spells CASSNQGGIGNTIYF. The CDR3 region has the DNA TGTGCCAGCAGCAATCAGGGAGGCATTGGAAACACCATATATTTT. The V and J genes are TRBV5-5 and TRBJ1-3; tentative D call: TRBD1 (5 bases). The germline gives CDR1 SGHKS, CDR2 YYEKEE (reference sequence). This CDR3 has 15 residues. Between the trimmed V and J ends, which lost 4 bases and 3 bases, there was a span of 14 bases.

The CDR3 coding sequence is TGTGCCAGCTCACCACTTTCCCCCTCCGGGGCCAACGTCCTGACTTTC. Amino acid sequence: CASSPLSPSGANVLTF. The V gene is TRBV18, the J gene TRBJ2-6, with unresolved D. With 1 base removed from V and 4 bases from J, the gap between germline ends came to 11 bases. Per germline, CDR1 KGHSH and CDR2 LQKENI. The CDR3 sequence is 16 residues long.

The chain has TRBV7-6 and TRBJ2-1; TRBD2 matches at 7 bases. V dropped 2 bases and J dropped 3; count of bases not matched to a gene: 13. This CDR3 has 18 residues. Looked up from germline, CDR1 is SGHVS and CDR2 is FNYEAQ. Written as DNA, the CDR3 is TGTGCCAGCAGCTTATATTCTAGCGGCGGCTCGAGCTACAATGAGCAGTTCTTC. The encoded protein is CASSLYSSGGSSYNEQFF.

V usage is TRBV6-6 and J usage is TRBJ2-3; TRBD2 might be the D (6 bases). The CDR3 runs 15 residues. V was pared by 6 bases and J by 3 bases, with 16 bases between. Germline CDR1 is MNHNY and CDR2 is SVGAGI (reference sequence). Here the CDR3 DNA reads TGTGCCAGCAGCCGACTAGGGGCCTCTACAGATACGCAGTATTTT. As protein: CASSRLGASTDTQYF.

J is TRBJ2-3 and V is TRBV7-3; possibly TRBD2 for D (7 bases). The CDR3 totals 17 residues. V lost 3 bases, J lost 0 bases, and 16 bases lay in between. The V gene's germline CDR1 is SGHTA and CDR2 FQGTGA. CDR3 bases: TGTGCCAGCAGCTTTACGGGGGGCGGAACTAGCACAGATACGCAGTATTTT. This encodes CASSFTGGGTSTDTQYF.

This sequence joins TRBV10-2 and TRBJ2-7, with TRBD2 matching 10 bases. V shed 5 bases, J shed 6 bases, and the junction held 10 bases outside the gene matches. The CDR3 sequence is 15 residues long. Germline values: CDR1 WSHSY, CDR2 SAAADI. The DNA of the CDR3 is TGCGCCAGCAGTTCAATACCGGGACTAGCGACCGAGCAGTACTTC. It is translated as CASSSIPGLATEQYF.

The chain employs TRBV4-2 and TRBJ2-2, with TRBD2 matching over 9 bases. Germline values: CDR1 LGHNA, CDR2 YNFKEQ. The CDR3 consists of 18 residues. J gave up 1 base and V 3 bases, and 9 bases lay outside the gene matches. CDR3 coding DNA: TGTGCCAGCAGCCAGGCGGCGGGGGGGCAAGGGAACACCGGGGAGCTGTTTTTT. Translated, it gives CASSQAAGGQGNTGELFF.

This clone has only one observation. J is TRBJ2-3 and V is TRBV6-5, with TRBD2 matching over 7 bases. The length of the CDR3 is 13 residues. Losses at the gene ends were 4 bases for V and 3 bases for J; bases not matched to a gene: 1. Germline CDR1 is MNHEY and CDR2 is SVGAGI. The CDR3 is CASSWTRTDTQYF. CDR3 bases: TGTGCCAGCAGTTGGACTAGAACAGATACGCAGTATTTT.

The chain has TRBV7-3 and TRBJ1-1; D uncertain. The CDR3 has 13 residues. V was shortened by 5 bases and J by 1 base, with 8 bases between the two germline ends. Germline V gives CDR1 SGHTA, CDR2 FQGTGA. In DNA form, the CDR3 reads TGTGCCAGCAGCCCCTCGGGGAACACTGAAGCTTTCTTT. Amino acids: CASSPSGNTEAFF.